Only one count was recorded for the clone carrying this TCR beta chain. Some clones are missing from TCRdb's copy, which holds only in-frame ones; the method was immunoSEQ multiplex PCR. The sample yields 25,000 to 35,000 clones, about 85% seen once. V lost 4 bases, J lost 1 base, and 5 bases stayed unmatched. The CDR3 spans 14 residues. The V gene's germline CDR1 is SGHRS and CDR2 YFSETQ. These data come from a study of blood T cell repertoires in COVID-19. Study-wide background: T cells, B-cell-depleted T cells, or PBMCs provided the cDNA or gDNA that served as material.

This receptor was taken from a woman aged 55-69 years with acute or convalescent COVID-19. Sequencing input: peripheral blood. The gene calls are TRBV5-1 and TRBJ2-7; TRBD2 aligns across 7 bases. In DNA form, the CDR3 reads TGCGCCAGCAGCAACACAGCGGGATCCTACGAGCAGTACTTC. It codes for CASSNTAGSYEQYF.